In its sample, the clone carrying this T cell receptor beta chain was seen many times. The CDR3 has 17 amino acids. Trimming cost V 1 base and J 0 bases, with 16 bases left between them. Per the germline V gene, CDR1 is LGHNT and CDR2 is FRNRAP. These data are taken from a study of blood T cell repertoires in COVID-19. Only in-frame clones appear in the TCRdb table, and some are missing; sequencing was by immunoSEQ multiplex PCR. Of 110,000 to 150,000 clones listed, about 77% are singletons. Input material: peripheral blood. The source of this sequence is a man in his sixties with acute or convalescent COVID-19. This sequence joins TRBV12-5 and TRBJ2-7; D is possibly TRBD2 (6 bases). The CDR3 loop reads CASGLAAGTYGSYEQYF. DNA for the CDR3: TGTGCTAGTGGTTTGGCTGCCGGGACTTATGGCTCCTACGAGCAGTACTTC.